Detailed here is one T cell receptor beta chain. Its antigen remains unidentified. This specimen belongs to a study of early T cells in non-severe SARS-CoV-2 infection. Background on the study: The chains were unpaired, and the sequenced material was bulk RNA from unsorted whole blood.

This CDR3 has 13 amino acids. The V gene's germline CDR1 is SGHAT and CDR2 FQNNGV. The V end lost 5 bases, the J end lost 6 bases, and 11 bases lay between the germline ends. TCRdb recomputed calls from the 5' RACE reads with MiXCR, one row per CDR3 protein. The sample records approximately 100,000 distinct CDR3 sequences, over 15% being singletons. Broader study findings: Matches to VDJdb favored anti-spike CD8 responses and missed private and CD4 specificities.

This chain uses TRBV11-2 with TRBJ2-1; D is undetermined. Sample: whole blood. This receptor was identified in an adult who was a healthcare worker with PCR-confirmed SARS-CoV-2 infection or an uninfected control (not recorded which). The CDR3 loop reads CASSPKLGNEQFF. DNA for the CDR3: TGTGCCAGCAGCCCGAAATTAGGCAATGAGCAGTTCTTC.